This TCR beta chain was recovered during a study of T cells in Graves' hyperthyroidism and ophthalmopathy. The CDR3 totals 15 residues. Germline CDR1 MNHEY, CDR2 SMNVEV (reference sequence). After removal of 6 bases from V and 4 bases from J, the junction contained 10 bases not matched to a gene. Researchers took RNA transcripts and amplified the TCR beta CDR3 regions from them. An initial round of RT-PCR targeting the TCR CDR3 relied on the HTBI primer set. In TCRdb, the multiplex PCR reads were re-called with MiXCR into one record per CDR3 protein. This table holds approximately 640,000 distinct CDR3 sequences, approximately 15% found once. This clonotype was seen only a few times. The conserved phenylalanine or tryptophan is not found at the CDR3 terminus, so this likely reflects a read error.

Sequencing used blood. This rearrangement joins TRBV27 to TRBJ1-1, with TRBD1 identical over 8 bases. The clonotype comes from a man aged 45-65 years with Graves' hyperthyroidism. CDR3 residues: CASRIIGQGGTEAFV. As DNA, the CDR3 is TGTGCCAGCAGAATCATAGGACAGGGAGGCACTGAAGCTTTCGTT.